This TCR beta chain was captured by sequencing in a study of blood T cell repertoires in COVID-19. Study-wide context: Samples taken during acute and convalescent COVID-19 were collected in the United States, Italy and Spain. Sources were T cells, B-cell-depleted T cells, or PBMCs; the material itself was cDNA or gDNA.

Methods used by the authors: Amplification from reference gene primers served as the basis for estimated nucleated cell counts. Clones were read by immunoSEQ multiplex PCR, and TCRdb kept only the in-frame ones, dropping some. The V and J calls and clone size are taken from that table; D and trimming were inferred from the DNA. Here the sample spans over 60,000 clones, about 80% being singletons. Losses at the gene ends were 5 bases for V and 7 bases for J; bases not matched to a gene: 5. The germline CDR1 and CDR2 sequences are SGHNT and YENEEA. This CDR3 has 15 amino acids. In its sample, this clone was seen once.

The chain carries TRBV11-3 and TRBJ2-1; 13 positions agree with TRBD2. The clonotype originates from a man aged 50 to 59 with COVID-19, enrolled during active disease. Sequenced: peripheral blood. The CDR3 DNA reads as TGTGCCAGCAGCCCAGGACTAGCGGGAGAAAATGAGCAGTTCTTC. As protein: CASSPGLAGENEQFF. Using reference TRBV11-3 and TRBJ2-1 for the parts outside the CDR3, the full variable domain is EAGVVQSPRYKIIEKKQPVAFWCNPISGHNTLYWYLQNLGQGPELLIRYENEEAVDDSQLPKDRFSAERLKGVDSTLKIQPAELGDSAVYLCASSPGLAGENEQFFGPGTRLTVL.